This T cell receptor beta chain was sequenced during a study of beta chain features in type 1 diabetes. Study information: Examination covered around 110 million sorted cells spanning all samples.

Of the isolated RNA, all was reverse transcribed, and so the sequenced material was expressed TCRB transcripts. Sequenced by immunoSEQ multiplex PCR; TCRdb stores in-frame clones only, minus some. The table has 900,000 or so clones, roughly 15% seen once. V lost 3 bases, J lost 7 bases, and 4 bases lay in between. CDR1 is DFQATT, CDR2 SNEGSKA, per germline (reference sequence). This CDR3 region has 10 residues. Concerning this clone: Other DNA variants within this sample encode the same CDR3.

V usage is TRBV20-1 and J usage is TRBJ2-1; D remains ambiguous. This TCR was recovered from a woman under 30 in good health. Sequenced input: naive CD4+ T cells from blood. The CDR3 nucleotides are TGCAGTGCTAGGTCTAATGAGCAGTTCTTC. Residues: CSARSNEQFF.